This T cell receptor (beta chain) was captured in a study of T cell responses to AZD1222 COVID-19 vaccine. General study points: Researchers took repertoire samples only after the peak T cell response had come. Clonal diversity may have been underestimated in mostly white British donors. Only a handful of AZD1222 recipients tested seropositive at baseline.

Some clones are missing from TCRdb's copy, which holds only in-frame ones; the method was immunoSEQ multiplex PCR. The sample yields around 160,000 clones, under 95% seen once. Notes on this clone: Its antigen is still unknown.

The sequencing here drew on peripheral blood, taken on day 0 of MenACWY control vaccination. The receptor was derived from an adult in good health.

The CDR3, as DNA: TGTGCCACCAGTGATTGGACAGGGGACGGCTACACCTTC. Translated: CATSDWTGDGYTF. The rearrangement links TRBV24-1 to TRBJ1-2; 9 bases fit TRBD1. Losses at the gene ends were 2 bases for V and 8 bases for J; bases not matched to a gene: 2. Germline lookup yields CDR1 KGHDR and CDR2 SFDVKD. The length of the CDR3 is 13 residues.